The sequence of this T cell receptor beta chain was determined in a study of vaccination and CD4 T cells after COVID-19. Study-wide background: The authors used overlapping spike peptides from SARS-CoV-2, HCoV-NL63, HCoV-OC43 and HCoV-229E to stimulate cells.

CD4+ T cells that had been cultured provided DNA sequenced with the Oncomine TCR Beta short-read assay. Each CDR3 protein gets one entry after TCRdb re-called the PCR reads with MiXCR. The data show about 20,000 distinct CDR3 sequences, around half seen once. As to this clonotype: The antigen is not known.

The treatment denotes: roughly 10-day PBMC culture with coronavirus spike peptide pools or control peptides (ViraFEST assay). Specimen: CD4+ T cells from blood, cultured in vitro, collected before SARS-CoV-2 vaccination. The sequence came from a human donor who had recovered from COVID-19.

The CDR3 DNA sequence: TGTGCCAGCAGCCTCAGATGGGACCCCCGACCCCATAACACTGAAGCTTTCTTT. It yields the protein CASSLRWDPRPHNTEAFF. The chain joins TRBV11-2 to TRBJ1-1, with D perhaps matching TRBD1 (5 bases). CDR1 and CDR2 (germline): SGHAT, FQNNGV. Trimming took off 5 bases at V and 2 bases at J, with 24 bases between the two ends. CDR3 length equals 18 residues.